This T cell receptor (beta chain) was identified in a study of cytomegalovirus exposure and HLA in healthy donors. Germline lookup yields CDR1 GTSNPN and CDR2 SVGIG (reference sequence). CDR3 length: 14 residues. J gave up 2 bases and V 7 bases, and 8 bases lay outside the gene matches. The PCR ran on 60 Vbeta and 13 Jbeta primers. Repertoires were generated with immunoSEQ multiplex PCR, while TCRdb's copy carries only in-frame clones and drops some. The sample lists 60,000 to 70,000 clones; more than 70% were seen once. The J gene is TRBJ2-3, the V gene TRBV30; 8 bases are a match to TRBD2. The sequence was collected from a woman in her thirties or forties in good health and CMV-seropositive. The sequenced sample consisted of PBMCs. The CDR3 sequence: CASPLGGATDTQYF. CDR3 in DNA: TGTGCCTCCCCGCTCGGGGGGGCCACAGATACGCAGTATTTT.